Below, one T cell receptor beta chain is given with its context. The target antigen is unknown. These data originate in a study of cytomegalovirus exposure and HLA in healthy donors. CDR3 length: 12 amino acids. With 8 bases removed from V and 4 bases from J, the gap between germline ends came to 12 bases. Looked up from germline, CDR1 is MNHEY and CDR2 is SVGAGI. Using immunoSEQ multiplex PCR, the repertoire was profiled, and TCRdb retains in-frame clones only, with some absent. The sample has 150,000 to 250,000 clones, about 79% seen once. Study-level points and caveats: According to the study, 160 or so TCR beta chains were cytomegalovirus-associated. Diagnosis of cytomegalovirus status made by the classifier reportedly showed high specificity and sensitivity. Most TCR sequences proved rare, with some public TCRs found in many donors. In the roughly 120 validation repertoires, under 95% of cluster scores exceeded 0, per a later analysis.

The sequencing sample was made of PBMCs. The chain joins TRBV6-5 to TRBJ2-7; tentative D call: TRBD1 (7 bases). The source is a woman under 40 in good health and CMV-seropositive. The CDR3 sequence: CASAGTEYEQYF. The CDR3 DNA follows: TGTGCCAGCGCGGGGACAGAGTACGAGCAGTACTTC.